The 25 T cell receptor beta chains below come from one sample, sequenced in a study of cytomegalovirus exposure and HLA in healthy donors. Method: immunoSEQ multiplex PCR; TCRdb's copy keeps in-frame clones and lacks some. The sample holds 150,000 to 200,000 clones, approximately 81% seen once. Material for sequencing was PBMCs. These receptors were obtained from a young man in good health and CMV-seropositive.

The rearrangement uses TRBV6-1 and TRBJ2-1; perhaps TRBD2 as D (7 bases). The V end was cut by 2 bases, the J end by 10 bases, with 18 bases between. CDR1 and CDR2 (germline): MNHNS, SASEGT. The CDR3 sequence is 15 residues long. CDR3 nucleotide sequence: TGTGCCAGCAGTGAATCAATCGGGGGGCGGAGGGAGCAGTTCTTC. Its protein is CASSESIGGRREQFF.

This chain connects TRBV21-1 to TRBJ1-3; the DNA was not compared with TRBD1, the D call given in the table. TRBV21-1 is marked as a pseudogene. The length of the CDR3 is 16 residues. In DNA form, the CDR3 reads TGTGCCAGCAGCGACCTGACAGGGCTGAGAGGAAACACCATATATTTT. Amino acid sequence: CASSDLTGLRGNTIYF.

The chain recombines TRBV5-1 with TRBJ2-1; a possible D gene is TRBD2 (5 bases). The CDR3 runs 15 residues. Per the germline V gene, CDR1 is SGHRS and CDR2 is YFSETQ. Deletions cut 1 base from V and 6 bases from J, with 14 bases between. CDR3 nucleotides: TGCGCCAGCAGCTTGAGGTGGGAGAGTCGCAATGAGCAGTTCTTC. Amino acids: CASSLRWESRNEQFF.

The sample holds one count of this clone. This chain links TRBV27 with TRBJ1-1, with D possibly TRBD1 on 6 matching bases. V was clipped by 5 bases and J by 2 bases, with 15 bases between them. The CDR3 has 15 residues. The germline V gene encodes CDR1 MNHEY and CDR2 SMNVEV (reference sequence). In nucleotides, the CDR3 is TGTGCCAGCAGTCCGGTGGGGGCCCGAAACACTGAAGCTTTCTTT. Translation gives CASSPVGARNTEAFF.

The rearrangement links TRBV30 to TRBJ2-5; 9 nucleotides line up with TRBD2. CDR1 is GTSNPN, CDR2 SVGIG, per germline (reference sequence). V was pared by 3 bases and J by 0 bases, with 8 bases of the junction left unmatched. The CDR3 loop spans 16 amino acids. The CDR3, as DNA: TGTGCCTGGAGCCCGGGGGCTAGCGGGGACCAAGAGACCCAGTACTTC. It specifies CAWSPGASGDQETQYF.

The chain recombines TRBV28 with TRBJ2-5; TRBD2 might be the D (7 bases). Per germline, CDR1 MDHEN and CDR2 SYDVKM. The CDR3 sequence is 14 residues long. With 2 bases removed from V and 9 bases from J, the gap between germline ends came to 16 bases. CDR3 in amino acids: CASSLGLGGRAQYF. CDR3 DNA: TGTGCCAGCAGTTTAGGGCTCGGGGGGCGAGCCCAGTACTTC.

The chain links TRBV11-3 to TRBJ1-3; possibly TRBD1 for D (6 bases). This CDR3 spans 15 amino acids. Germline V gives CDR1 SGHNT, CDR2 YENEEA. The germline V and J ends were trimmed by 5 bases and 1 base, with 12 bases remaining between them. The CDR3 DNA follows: TGTGCCAGCAGCCCGGTCAGGGGTTCTGGAAACACCATATATTTT. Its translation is CASSPVRGSGNTIYF.

This chain's CDR3 is CASSLLDREVAGYTF. Here the CDR3 DNA reads TGTGCCAGCAGTTTACTGGACAGGGAGGTTGCTGGCTACACCTTC. The genes are TRBV28 and TRBJ1-2; 8 bases are a match to TRBD1. V dropped 2 bases and J dropped 7; count of bases not matched to a gene: 9. The CDR3 totals 15 residues. Germline V gene data show CDR1 as MDHEN and CDR2 as SYDVKM.

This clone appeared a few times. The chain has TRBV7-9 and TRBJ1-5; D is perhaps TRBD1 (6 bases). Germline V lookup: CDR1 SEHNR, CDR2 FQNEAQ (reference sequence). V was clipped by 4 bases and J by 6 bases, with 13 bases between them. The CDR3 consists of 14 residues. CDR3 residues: CASSSGEGTQPQHF. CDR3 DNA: TGTGCCAGCAGCTCAGGGGAGGGAACTCAGCCCCAGCATTTT.

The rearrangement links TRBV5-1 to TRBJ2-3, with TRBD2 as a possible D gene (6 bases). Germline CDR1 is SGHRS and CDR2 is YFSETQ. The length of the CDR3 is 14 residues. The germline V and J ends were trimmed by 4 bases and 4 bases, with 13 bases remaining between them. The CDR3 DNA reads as TGCGCCAGCAGCCCTCTAGGAGGGGCAGATACGCAGTATTTT. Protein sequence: CASSPLGGADTQYF.

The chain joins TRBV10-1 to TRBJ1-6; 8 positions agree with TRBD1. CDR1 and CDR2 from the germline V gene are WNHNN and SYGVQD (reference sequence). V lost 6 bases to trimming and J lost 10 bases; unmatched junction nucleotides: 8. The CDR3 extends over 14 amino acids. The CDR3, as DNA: TGCGCCAGCAGCGCAGGACAGGGTTACTCACCCCTCCACTTT. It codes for CASSAGQGYSPLHF.

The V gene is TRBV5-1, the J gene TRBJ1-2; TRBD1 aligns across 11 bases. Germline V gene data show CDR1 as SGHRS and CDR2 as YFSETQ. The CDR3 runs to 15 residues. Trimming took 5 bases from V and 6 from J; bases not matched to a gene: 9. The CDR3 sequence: CASSRTGGGRDGYTF. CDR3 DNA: TGCGCCAGCAGTCGGACAGGGGGCGGAAGGGATGGCTACACCTTC.

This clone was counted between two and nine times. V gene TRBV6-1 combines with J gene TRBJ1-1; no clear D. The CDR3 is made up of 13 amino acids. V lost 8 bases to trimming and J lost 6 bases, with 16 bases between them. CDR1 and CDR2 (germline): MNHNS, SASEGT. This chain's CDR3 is CASAAIERAEAFF. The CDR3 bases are TGTGCCAGCGCCGCTATTGAGAGGGCTGAAGCTTTCTTT.

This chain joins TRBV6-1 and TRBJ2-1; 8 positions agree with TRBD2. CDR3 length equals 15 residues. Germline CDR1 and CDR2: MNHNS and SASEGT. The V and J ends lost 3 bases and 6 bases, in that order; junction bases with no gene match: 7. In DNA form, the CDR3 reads TGTGCCAGCAGTGACGGCGGGAGGATAGGCAATGAGCAGTTCTTC. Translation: CASSDGGRIGNEQFF.

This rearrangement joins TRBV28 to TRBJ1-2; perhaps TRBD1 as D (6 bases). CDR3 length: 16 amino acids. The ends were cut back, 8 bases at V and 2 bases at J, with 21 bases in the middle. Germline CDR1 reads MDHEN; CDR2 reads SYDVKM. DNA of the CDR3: TGTGCCAGCGGACGGTTCGCAGGGGAAGTGAACTATGGCTACACCTTC. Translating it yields CASGRFAGEVNYGYTF.

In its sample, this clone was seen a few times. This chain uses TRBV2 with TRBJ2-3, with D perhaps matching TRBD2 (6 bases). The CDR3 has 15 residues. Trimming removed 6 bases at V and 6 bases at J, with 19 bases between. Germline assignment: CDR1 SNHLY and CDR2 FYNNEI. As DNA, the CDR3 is TGTGCCAGCAGCTACCTGAGGACTATCAAGGATACGCAGTATTTT. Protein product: CASSYLRTIKDTQYF.

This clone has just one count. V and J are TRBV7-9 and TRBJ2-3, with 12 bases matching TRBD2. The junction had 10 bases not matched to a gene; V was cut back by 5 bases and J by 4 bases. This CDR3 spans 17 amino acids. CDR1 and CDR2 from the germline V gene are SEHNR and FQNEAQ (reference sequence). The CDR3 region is CASSPGLAGTFADTQYF. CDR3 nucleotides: TGTGCCAGCAGCCCAGGACTAGCGGGAACGTTCGCAGATACGCAGTATTTT.

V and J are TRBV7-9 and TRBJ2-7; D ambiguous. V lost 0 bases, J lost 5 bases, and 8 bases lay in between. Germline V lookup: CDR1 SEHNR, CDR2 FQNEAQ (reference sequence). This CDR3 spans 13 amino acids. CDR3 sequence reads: CASSLASYNEQYF. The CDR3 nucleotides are TGTGCCAGCAGCTTAGCATCGTACAACGAGCAGTACTTC.

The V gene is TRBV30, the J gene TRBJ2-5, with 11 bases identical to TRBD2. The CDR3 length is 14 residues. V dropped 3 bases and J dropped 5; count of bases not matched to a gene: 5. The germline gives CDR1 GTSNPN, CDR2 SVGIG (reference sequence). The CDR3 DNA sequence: TGTGCCTGGAGGACTAGCGGGACGGCGGAGACCCAGTACTTC. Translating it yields CAWRTSGTAETQYF.

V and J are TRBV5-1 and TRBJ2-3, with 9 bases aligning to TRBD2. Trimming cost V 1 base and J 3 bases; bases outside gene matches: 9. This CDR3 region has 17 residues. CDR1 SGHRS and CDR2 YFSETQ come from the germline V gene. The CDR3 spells CASSLFFGTSRTDTQYF. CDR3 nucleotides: TGCGCCAGCAGCTTGTTTTTCGGGACTAGCAGAACAGATACGCAGTATTTT. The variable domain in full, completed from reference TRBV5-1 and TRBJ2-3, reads KAGVTQTPRYLIKTRGQQVTLSCSPISGHRSVSWYQQTPGQGLQFLFEYFSETQRNKGNFPGRFSGRQFSNSRSEMNVSTLELGDSALYLCASSLFFGTSRTDTQYFGPGTRLTVL.

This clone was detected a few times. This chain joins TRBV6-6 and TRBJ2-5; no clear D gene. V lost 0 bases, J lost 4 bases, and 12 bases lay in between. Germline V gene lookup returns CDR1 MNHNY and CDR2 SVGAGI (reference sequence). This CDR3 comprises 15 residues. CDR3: CASSYSDERRETQYF. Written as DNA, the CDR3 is TGTGCCAGCAGTTACTCAGATGAGCGCCGAGAGACCCAGTACTTC.

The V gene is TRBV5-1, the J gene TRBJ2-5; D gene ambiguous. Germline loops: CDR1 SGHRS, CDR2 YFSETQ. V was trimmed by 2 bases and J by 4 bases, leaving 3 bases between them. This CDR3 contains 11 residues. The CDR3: CASSFGETQYF. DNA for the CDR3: TGCGCCAGCAGCTTCGGAGAGACCCAGTACTTC. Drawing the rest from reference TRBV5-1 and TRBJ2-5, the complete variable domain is KAGVTQTPRYLIKTRGQQVTLSCSPISGHRSVSWYQQTPGQGLQFLFEYFSETQRNKGNFPGRFSGRQFSNSRSEMNVSTLELGDSALYLCASSFGETQYFGPGTRLLVL.

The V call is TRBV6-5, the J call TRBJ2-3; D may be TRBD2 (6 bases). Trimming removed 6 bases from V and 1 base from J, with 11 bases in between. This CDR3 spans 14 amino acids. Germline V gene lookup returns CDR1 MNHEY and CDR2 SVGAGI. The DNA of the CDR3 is TGTGCCAGCAGCCGGGACTCCCGCACAGATACGCAGTATTTT. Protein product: CASSRDSRTDTQYF.

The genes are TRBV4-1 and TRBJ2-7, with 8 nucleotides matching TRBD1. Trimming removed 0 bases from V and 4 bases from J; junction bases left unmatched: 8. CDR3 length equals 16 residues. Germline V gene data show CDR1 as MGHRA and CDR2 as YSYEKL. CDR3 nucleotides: TGCGCCAGCAGCCAAGAACTCAGGGGGCGCGGATACGAGCAGTACTTC. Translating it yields CASSQELRGRGYEQYF.

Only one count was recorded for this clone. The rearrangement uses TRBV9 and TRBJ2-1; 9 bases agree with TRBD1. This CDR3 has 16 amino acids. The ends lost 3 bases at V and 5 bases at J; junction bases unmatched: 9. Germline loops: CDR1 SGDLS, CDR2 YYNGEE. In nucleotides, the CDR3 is TGTGCCAGCAGCGCCGCCCCCGGGACAGGGAACAATGAGCAGTTCTTC. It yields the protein CASSAAPGTGNNEQFF. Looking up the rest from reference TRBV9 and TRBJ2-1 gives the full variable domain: DSGVTQTPKHLITATGQRVTLRCSPRSGDLSVYWYQQSLDQGLQFLIQYYNGEERAKGNILERFSAQQFPDLHSELNLSSLELGDSALYFCASSAAPGTGNNEQFFGPGTRLTVL.